This T cell receptor beta chain was sequenced during a study of blood T cells in healthy people across ages. The authors ran a second PCR of about 6 to 11 cycles using a sample-barcoded 5' primer and a J-beta primer mix. TCRdb ran MiXCR on the 5' RACE reads and lists one entry per CDR3 protein. The sample has a few hundred thousand distinct CDR3 sequences; approximately 51% are singletons. The CDR3 consists of 15 residues. Germline CDR1 and CDR2: SGHRS and YFSETQ. This clonotype was found many times. A junction boundary mismatches the germline segment, possibly from a read error. This TCR derives from a man in his fifties or sixties in good health. Sequenced material: blood. The rearrangement uses TRBV5-1 and TRBJ2-7, with 14 bases that match TRBD2. The CDR3 is CASRPGTSGSYEQYF. CDR3 nucleotides: TGTGCCAGCAGGCCCGGGACTAGCGGGAGCTACGAGCAGTACTTC.